This TCR beta chain emerged from a study of neurological immune-mediated disorders. Findings of the study overall: The highest TCR clonal expansion occurred in HTLV-1-associated myelopathy; multiple sclerosis fell below healthy controls. With the multiple sclerosis repertoire cluster, neither clinical nor MRI features showed any association.

The unsorted libraries originated from 2 million PBMCs that had been stored at -80 C. 5'RACE employing 10-nucleotide random UMIs yielded the cDNA. TCRdb fed the 5' RACE reads into MiXCR, producing one record per CDR3 protein. The table includes roughly 71,000 distinct CDR3 sequences, almost 4% detected once. Trimming took 3 bases from V and 5 from J, leaving 18 bases between them. CDR3 length equals 16 residues. Comment on this clonotype: Antigen: not known.

This receptor was identified in a man aged 25 to 40 with multiple sclerosis. The genes are TRBV12-3 or TRBV12-4 and TRBJ2-3; tentatively, D is TRBD1 (6 bases). Sample: PBMCs. CDR3 nucleotides: TGTGCCAGCAGTTTCCTTCCGGCAGGGGCGGGAGATACGCAGTATTTT. It encodes CASSFLPAGAGDTQYF.